A single sample gave rise to the 27 T cell receptor beta chains below, sequenced in a study of beta chain features in type 1 diabetes. Isolated RNA was reverse transcribed in full, so expressed TCRB transcripts were sequenced. The data were produced by immunoSEQ multiplex PCR, yet TCRdb's version contains in-frame clones alone and is incomplete. This sample has 150,000 to 170,000 clones; about 9.4% occur once, and the top ten carry 0.45% to 0.5%. Antigens for these TCRs are unknown. Regarding the study as a whole: Moderately but significantly shorter TCRB CDR3s were found in Type 1 diabetes patients in all four CD4+ subsets.

Sequences were obtained from central memory CD4+ T cells from blood. The receptors were sampled from a man under 40 with type 1 diabetes.

Only a few counts were recorded for this clone. V is TRBV5-4 and J is TRBJ2-3, with 9 nucleotides matching TRBD2. The CDR3 has 17 amino acids. Germline CDR1 reads SGHNT; CDR2 reads YYREEE (reference sequence). The V gene end was trimmed by 1 base and the J gene end by 6 bases; junction bases not matched to a gene: 12. Written as DNA, the CDR3 is TGTGCCAGCAGCTTGCCGGGGGTAGCGGGAGATAGTGATACGCAGTATTTT. Amino acid sequence: CASSLPGVAGDSDTQYF.

This chain joins TRBV5-1 and TRBJ2-5, with TRBD2 identical over 8 bases. V was clipped by 0 bases and J by 5 bases; unmatched bases: 3. From germline, CDR1 is SGHRS and CDR2 YFSETQ. This CDR3 spans 14 amino acids. The CDR3 is CASSLGTSYETQYF. The CDR3 bases are TGCGCCAGCAGCTTGGGGACTAGCTACGAGACCCAGTACTTC.

This clone was seen a few times. The chain employs TRBV30 and TRBJ2-1; a possible D gene is TRBD2 (6 bases). CDR3 size: 13 residues. Per the germline V gene, CDR1 is GTSNPN and CDR2 is SVGIG (reference sequence). Trimming stripped 4 bases from V and 7 bases from J, with 14 bases between. Here the CDR3 DNA reads TGTGCCTGGAACATCCCGGGGGTGAATGAGCAGTTCTTC. It is translated as CAWNIPGVNEQFF. Variable domain in full (rest from reference TRBV30 and TRBJ2-1): SQTIHQWPATLVQPVGSPLSLECTVEGTSNPNLYWYRQAAGRGLQLLFYSVGIGQISSEVPQNLSASRPQDRQFILSSKKLLLSDSGFYLCAWNIPGVNEQFFGPGTRLTVL.

This clone was recorded a few times. The chain carries TRBV5-4 and TRBJ2-5, with 10 bases identical to TRBD2. Trimming cost V 4 bases and J 1 base; bases outside gene matches: 7. Germline loops: CDR1 SGHNT, CDR2 YYREEE (reference sequence). This CDR3 contains 16 residues. This chain's CDR3 is CASSLLAGAVQETQYF. Written as DNA, the CDR3 is TGTGCCAGCAGCCTCCTAGCGGGAGCCGTCCAAGAGACCCAGTACTTC.

The CDR3 spells CASSRLAGETEAFF. CDR3 bases: TGTGCCAGCAGCCGCCTCGCGGGGGAGACTGAAGCTTTCTTT. J is TRBJ1-1 and V is TRBV6-6, with a possible D match to TRBD1 (5 bases). The germline V gene encodes CDR1 MNHNY and CDR2 SVGAGI (reference sequence). The V end was cut by 6 bases, the J end by 5 bases, with 16 bases between. The CDR3 totals 14 residues.

The DNA for the CDR3 is TGTGCCAGCTCACTAGGACAGGAGAATCAGCCCCAGCATTTT. This translates into CASSLGQENQPQHF. This chain uses TRBV18 with TRBJ1-5; TRBD1 aligns across 7 bases. The CDR3 totals 14 residues. The V segment lost 4 bases and the J segment 4 bases; nucleotides outside the gene matches: 4. Germline V lookup: CDR1 KGHSH, CDR2 LQKENI.

A few counts support this clone. The gene calls are TRBV7-3 and TRBJ2-5; maybe TRBD1 (5 bases). From germline, CDR1 is SGHTA and CDR2 FQGTGA. The CDR3 has 13 residues. With 5 bases removed from V and 2 bases from J, the gap between germline ends came to 9 bases. This CDR3 reads CASSPTVQETQYF. The CDR3 DNA is TGTGCCAGCAGCCCGACAGTACAAGAGACCCAGTACTTC.

There are a few counts of this clone. V is TRBV4-2 and J is TRBJ2-7, with 10 nucleotides matching TRBD2. With V trimmed by 1 base and J by 3 bases, 6 bases remained unmatched. The CDR3 runs to 16 residues. Germline V gene lookup returns CDR1 LGHNA and CDR2 YNFKEQ. CDR3 DNA: TGTGCCAGCAGCCAAGGACTAGCGGGTGCATTCTACGAGCAGTACTTC. Translated: CASSQGLAGAFYEQYF.

V and J are TRBV6-6 and TRBJ2-1; TRBD2 aligns across 10 bases. The CDR3 loop spans 14 amino acids. CDR1 is MNHNY and CDR2 is SVGAGI in the germline V gene (reference sequence). J gave up 6 bases and V 2 bases, and 1 base lay outside the gene matches. The DNA for the CDR3 is TGTGCCAGCAGTTACCGGACTAGCGGCAATGAGCAGTTCTTC. Encoded protein: CASSYRTSGNEQFF.

Written as DNA, the CDR3 is TGTGCCAGCAGCTTAAGTCGACTAGCGCCGGAGCAGTTCTTC. As protein: CASSLSRLAPEQFF. V and J are TRBV11-1 and TRBJ2-1, with 8 bases that match TRBD2. J lost 10 bases, V lost 2 bases, and 7 bases had no gene match. Germline assignment: CDR1 SGHAT and CDR2 FQDESV (reference sequence). This CDR3 is built from 14 residues.

This clone was recorded a few times. The chain carries TRBV29-1 and TRBJ1-2, with 9 bases matching TRBD1. Germline loops: CDR1 SQVTM, CDR2 ANQGSEA. V lost 3 bases to trimming and J lost 5 bases; unmatched junction nucleotides: 7. This CDR3 contains 14 residues. In DNA form, the CDR3 reads TGCAGCGTTGATCGGACAGGGGTGGGATATGGCTACACCTTC. Protein product: CSVDRTGVGYGYTF.

This chain connects TRBV5-1 to TRBJ2-7; D perhaps matches TRBD1 (5 bases). The CDR3 loop spans 13 amino acids. V lost 0 bases and J 5 bases, leaving 9 bases between the germline ends. Looked up from germline, CDR1 is SGHRS and CDR2 is YFSETQ. CDR3 in amino acids: CASSLGGRDEQYF. CDR3 sequence (DNA): TGCGCCAGCAGCTTGGGTGGCAGGGACGAGCAGTACTTC.

Only a few counts were recorded for this clone. J is TRBJ2-1 and V is TRBV12-5, with D perhaps TRBD2 (6 bases). Germline V lookup: CDR1 LGHNT, CDR2 FRNRAP. The CDR3 runs to 17 residues. Trimming removed 1 base from V and 1 base from J, with 14 bases in between. The CDR3 is CASGLATGTVSYNEQFF. The CDR3 DNA follows: TGTGCTAGTGGTTTGGCGACGGGGACTGTTTCCTACAATGAGCAGTTCTTC.

The V call is TRBV4-2, the J call TRBJ1-3; 8 positions agree with TRBD1. CDR1 and CDR2 (germline): LGHNA, YNFKEQ. This CDR3 is built from 17 residues. The junction had 6 bases not matched to a gene; V was cut back by 0 bases and J by 2 bases. CDR3 sequence (DNA): TGTGCCAGCAGCCAAGATGTACAGGGGGATACTGGAAACACCATATATTTT. Its protein product is CASSQDVQGDTGNTIYF.

This clone was observed a few times. The chain uses TRBV30 and TRBJ1-2; 8 bases fit TRBD1. Germline V gene data show CDR1 as GTSNPN and CDR2 as SVGIG (reference sequence). This CDR3 spans 17 amino acids. V dropped 4 bases and J dropped 1; count of bases not matched to a gene: 14. The CDR3 reads CAWMGRGRRSNNYGYTF. The DNA of the CDR3 is TGTGCCTGGATGGGCAGGGGGCGGCGGAGTAATAACTATGGCTACACCTTC. Supplemented by reference TRBV30 and TRBJ1-2, the full variable domain reads SQTIHQWPATLVQPVGSPLSLECTVEGTSNPNLYWYRQAAGRGLQLLFYSVGIGQISSEVPQNLSASRPQDRQFILSSKKLLLSDSGFYLCAWMGRGRRSNNYGYTFGSGTRLTVV.

The rearrangement links TRBV2 to TRBJ1-5, with D possibly matching TRBD1 (5 bases). Per germline, CDR1 SNHLY and CDR2 FYNNEI. The CDR3 spans 15 residues. V gave up 4 bases and J gave up 7 bases, with 17 bases separating them. CDR3 protein: CASSGAGDLGQPQHF. In nucleotides, the CDR3 is TGTGCCAGCAGTGGGGCGGGGGACCTGGGACAGCCCCAGCATTTT.

The DNA for the CDR3 is TGCGCCAGCAGTCAATCTCGAGTCGGGCGGAGGAGCTCCTACGAGCAGTACTTC. It translates to CASSQSRVGRRSSYEQYF. The chain recombines TRBV23-1 with TRBJ2-7; D might be TRBD2 (5 bases). TRBV23-1 belongs to the ORF category, with a function that is uncertain. This CDR3 is built from 18 residues. Trimming took off 0 bases at V and 0 bases at J, with 18 bases between the two ends.

This clone was detected a few times. This chain connects TRBV11-2 to TRBJ1-4, with TRBD1 matching 9 bases. The V gene's germline CDR1 is SGHAT and CDR2 FQNNGV. The trim removed 3 bases at V and 5 bases at J, leaving 1 base unmatched. The CDR3 covers 14 residues. This CDR3 reads CASSLGQGNEKLFF. In DNA, the CDR3 is TGTGCCAGCAGCTTGGGACAGGGAAATGAAAAACTGTTTTTT.

This clone has a handful of counts. V gene TRBV5-1 combines with J gene TRBJ2-5; possible D gene TRBD1, 5 bases. Per the germline V gene, CDR1 is SGHRS and CDR2 is YFSETQ. This CDR3 contains 14 residues. Trimming stripped 4 bases from V and 6 bases from J, with 16 bases between. CDR3 region: CASSTLQASQTQYF. The CDR3 nucleotides are TGCGCCAGCAGCACCTTACAGGCTTCCCAGACCCAGTACTTC.

A few counts support this clone. The chain carries TRBV4-1 and TRBJ1-4; D not resolved. The CDR3 consists of 14 residues. Germline V CDR1 and CDR2: MGHRA, YSYEKL. Trimming took 4 bases from V and 4 from J, leaving 10 bases between them. DNA of the CDR3: TGCGCCAGCAGCCGTTCTGAGGTTAATGAAAAACTGTTTTTT. Its translation: CASSRSEVNEKLFF.

The gene calls are TRBV20-1 and TRBJ2-7; 8 bases agree with TRBD1. V trimming: 5 bases; J trimming: 5 bases; junction bases outside the gene matches: 2. The length of the CDR3 is 11 residues. CDR1 DFQATT and CDR2 SNEGSKA come from the germline V gene (reference sequence). CDR3 bases: TGCAGTGCTCAGGGGGCCGACGAGCAGTACTTC. Translating it yields CSAQGADEQYF.

The gene calls are TRBV5-1 and TRBJ2-5, with unresolved D. Per germline, CDR1 SGHRS and CDR2 YFSETQ. CDR3 length equals 12 residues. Trimming removed 8 bases from V and 0 bases from J, with 8 bases in between. The CDR3 here is CASSADQETQYF. In DNA, the CDR3 is TGCGCCAGTAGTGCGGACCAAGAGACCCAGTACTTC. Filled out from reference TRBV5-1 and TRBJ2-5, the complete variable domain reads KAGVTQTPRYLIKTRGQQVTLSCSPISGHRSVSWYQQTPGQGLQFLFEYFSETQRNKGNFPGRFSGRQFSNSRSEMNVSTLELGDSALYLCASSADQETQYFGPGTRLLVL.

This clone was counted between two and nine times. The chain combines TRBV19 with TRBJ2-2; the D is unclear. Germline V gene sequence: CDR1 LNHDA, CDR2 SQIVND (reference sequence). The length of the CDR3 is 11 residues. V was cut by 5 bases and J by 5 bases, with 3 bases left in between. CDR3 protein: CASSSTGELFF. In DNA, the CDR3 is TGTGCCAGTAGTTCAACCGGGGAGCTGTTTTTT.

The V gene is TRBV7-2, the J gene TRBJ1-2, with D maybe TRBD1 (6 bases). The V end lost 1 base, the J end lost 4 bases, and 13 bases lay between the germline ends. This CDR3 comprises 15 residues. Germline assignment: CDR1 SGHTA and CDR2 FQGNSA. The CDR3 region is CASSLGADSSYGYTF. CDR3 sequence (DNA): TGTGCCAGCAGCTTAGGGGCGGACAGCAGCTATGGCTACACCTTC.

V gene TRBV2 combines with J gene TRBJ2-5; D gene uncertain. Germline assignment: CDR1 SNHLY and CDR2 FYNNEI. The CDR3 contains 13 residues. Between the trimmed V and J ends, which lost 3 bases and 2 bases, there was a span of 7 bases. The CDR3 protein is CASSEGRQETQYF. DNA of the CDR3: TGTGCCAGCAGTGAGGGCAGGCAAGAGACCCAGTACTTC.

This clone was seen a few times. The chain is built from TRBV9 and TRBJ2-7; D call uncertain. Germline values: CDR1 SGDLS, CDR2 YYNGEE. This CDR3 contains 13 residues. The V end lost 1 base, the J end lost 1 base, and 6 bases lay between the germline ends. The chain's CDR3 is CASSVSVSYEQYF. The CDR3 DNA reads as TGTGCCAGCAGCGTATCTGTGTCCTACGAGCAGTACTTC.

Many counts were recorded for this clone. The chain joins TRBV7-3 to TRBJ2-1, with 9 positions matching TRBD2. CDR3 length: 15 residues. The ends lost 5 bases at V and 2 bases at J; junction bases unmatched: 4. Germline values: CDR1 SGHTA, CDR2 FQGTGA. The CDR3 sequence is CASSELAGAYNEQFF. For the CDR3, the DNA is TGTGCCAGCAGCGAGTTAGCGGGAGCCTACAATGAGCAGTTCTTC.